The rows below give T cell receptor beta chains drawn from one sample of a study of cytomegalovirus exposure and HLA in healthy donors. This table comes from immunoSEQ multiplex PCR, and its TCRdb copy is limited to in-frame clones, with some not included. The sample consists of about 160,000 clones, about three quarters of them appearing once. Sequencing was performed on PBMCs. Every receptor here comes from a female donor in good health and CMV-seronegative. Both conserved end residues are part of each CDR3. D genes are given only for firm matches. Some rows mark clone size as missing; the rest say once, few, many or name a class of expanded clone.

clone_size d_call j_call v_call cdr3_aa cdr3_nt
- - TRBJ1-2 TRBV18 CASSPIQGRDGYTF TGTGCCAGCTCACCAATTCAAGGGCGGGATGGCTACACCTTC
- - TRBJ1-6 TRBV27 CASSLSRAANSPLHF TGTGCCAGCAGTTTATCCAGGGCGGCCAATTCACCCCTCCACTTT
- TRBD1 TRBJ2-2 TRBV7-6 CASSLEQGAGELFF TGTGCCAGCAGCTTAGAGCAGGGGGCCGGGGAGCTGTTTTTT
- TRBD2 TRBJ2-7 TRBV19 CASIPAGSYEQYF TGTGCCAGTATACCAGCGGGGTCCTACGAGCAGTACTTC
- TRBD2 TRBJ2-3 TRBV7-2 CASSTGLAYSTDTQYF TGTGCCAGCAGCACGGGACTAGCGTATAGCACAGATACGCAGTATTTT
- - TRBJ1-4 TRBV5-4 CASSNPTGEKLFF TGTGCCAGCAGCAACCCAACAGGGGAAAAACTGTTTTTT
few - TRBJ2-7 TRBV7-2 CASSLQAEVGYEQYF TGTGCCAGCAGCTTACAGGCAGAAGTGGGCTACGAGCAGTACTTC
- TRBD1 TRBJ1-2 TRBV2 CASSERGQGDGYTF TGTGCCAGCAGCGAAAGGGGACAGGGGGACGGCTACACCTTC
once TRBD2 TRBJ2-7 TRBV13 CASSLGGASGSRDEQYF TGTGCCAGCAGCTTAGGCGGGGCTAGCGGGAGTCGCGACGAGCAGTACTTC
- TRBD2 TRBJ2-7 TRBV4-1 CASSQQAGVTYEQYF TGCGCCAGCAGCCAGCAAGCGGGGGTGACCTACGAGCAGTACTTC
- - TRBJ2-3 TRBV4-2 CASSQSSDTQYF TGTGCCAGCAGCCAATCCTCAGATACGCAGTATTTT
- TRBD1 TRBJ2-1 TRBV19 CASGPGQGSNEQFF TGTGCCAGTGGACCGGGACAGGGCTCCAATGAGCAGTTCTTC
- TRBD1 TRBJ1-5 TRBV7-2 CASSLVGGQGGNQPQHF TGTGCCAGCAGCTTAGTCGGGGGACAGGGAGGAAATCAGCCCCAGCATTTT
- TRBD1 TRBJ1-2 TRBV14 CASSHLTLTGGAGYTF TGTGCCAGCAGCCATTTAACCCTAACAGGGGGCGCGGGCTACACCTTC
- - TRBJ2-7 TRBV30 CAWAQGLEQYF TGTGCCTGGGCTCAGGGGCTCGAGCAGTACTTC
- TRBD2 TRBJ2-3 TRBV4-1 CASSQLFRTSGGGGADTQYF TGCGCCAGCAGCCAGCTGTTTCGGACTAGCGGGGGGGGAGGGGCAGATACGCAGTATTTT
few - TRBJ1-1 TRBV2 CASRPGPDTEAFF TGTGCCAGCAGACCTGGGCCCGACACTGAAGCTTTCTTT
- TRBD2 TRBJ2-7 TRBV15 CATSGGLGSYEQYF TGTGCCACCAGCGGCGGACTAGGCTCCTACGAGCAGTACTTC
- - TRBJ2-7 TRBV5-1 CASSPTGGTSGIPYEQYF TGCGCCAGCAGCCCGACAGGGGGTACTAGCGGGATTCCCTACGAGCAGTACTTC
- TRBD1 TRBJ1-6 TRBV4-2 CASSLPDRENSPLHF TGTGCCAGCAGCCTACCCGACAGGGAGAATTCACCCCTCCACTTT
- - TRBJ2-5 TRBV29-1 CSVGAGTETQYF TGCAGCGTTGGGGCCGGAACGGAGACCCAGTACTTC
- TRBD2 TRBJ2-3 TRBV5-1 CASSLETSGARDTQYF TGCGCCAGCAGCTTGGAGACTAGCGGAGCGAGGGATACGCAGTATTTT
- TRBD2 TRBJ2-1 TRBV30 CAWSALAGGPNNEQFF TGTGCCTGGAGTGCCCTAGCGGGAGGGCCGAACAATGAGCAGTTCTTC
- - TRBJ1-2 TRBV2 CASGRNGGEGYTF TGTGCCAGCGGGAGGAACGGTGGTGAGGGCTACACCTTC
- - TRBJ1-1 TRBV10-2 CASSEGLSYTEAFF TGCGCCAGCAGTGAGGGACTTTCCTACACTGAAGCTTTCTTT
- - TRBJ2-2 TRBV7-8 CASTRGAANTGELFF TGTGCCAGCACCCGCGGGGCCGCGAACACCGGGGAGCTGTTTTTT
- - TRBJ2-3 TRBV30 CAWSLWTGTQYF TGTGCCTGGAGTTTATGGACTGGGACGCAGTATTTT
- - TRBJ2-7 TRBV18 CASSPPSKIYEQYF TGTGCCAGCTCACCACCGAGTAAAATCTACGAGCAGTACTTC
- TRBD2 TRBJ2-3 TRBV5-1 CASSSLAGGLTDTQYF TGCGCCAGCAGCTCCCTAGCGGGAGGGTTGACAGATACGCAGTATTTT
- - TRBJ1-1 TRBV5-8 CASSYSGDLNTEAFF TGTGCCAGCAGCTATTCAGGGGATTTGAACACTGAAGCTTTCTTT
- - TRBJ1-2 TRBV4-1 CASSQDINSGTYNYGYTF TGCGCCAGCAGCCAAGATATTAACAGCGGCACCTATAACTATGGCTACACCTTC
- TRBD1 TRBJ1-6 TRBV5-4 CASSSGSGGINSPLHF TGTGCCAGCAGCTCCGGTTCAGGGGGCATTAATTCACCCCTCCACTTT
- TRBD2 TRBJ2-2 TRBV7-9 CASSLGLAYGELFF TGTGCCAGCAGCTTAGGACTAGCGTACGGGGAGCTGTTTTTT
- - TRBJ2-2 TRBV5-6 CASSLYGSANTGELFF TGTGCCAGCAGCTTGTACGGGTCCGCGAACACCGGGGAGCTGTTTTTT
once TRBD1 TRBJ2-7 TRBV5-1 CASSMTGPNYEQYF TGCGCCAGCAGCATGACAGGGCCTAACTACGAGCAGTACTTC
- - TRBJ2-5 TRBV5-4 CASSFGQSQETQYF TGTGCCAGCAGCTTCGGACAGAGTCAAGAGACCCAGTACTTC
few TRBD2 TRBJ2-1 TRBV7-9 CASSLWGTSDYNEQFF TGTGCCAGCAGCTTATGGGGGACTAGCGACTACAATGAGCAGTTCTTC
few - TRBJ1-4 TRBV5-1 CASSSDRPNEKLFF TGCGCCAGCAGCTCCGACAGGCCTAACGAAAAACTGTTTTTT
- - TRBJ1-1 TRBV19 CASSSLGSTEAFF TGTGCCAGTAGTAGCCTGGGGAGCACTGAAGCTTTCTTT
- TRBD1 TRBJ1-1 TRBV5-4 CASSSWDSEAFF TGTGCCAGCAGCTCGTGGGACAGCGAAGCTTTCTTT
- - TRBJ1-5 TRBV5-1 CASSLDWGGNQPQHF TGCGCCAGCAGCTTGGATTGGGGGGGCAATCAGCCCCAGCATTTT
- - TRBJ2-5 TRBV4-2 CASSPTRGGGGETQYF TGTGCCAGCAGCCCCACCCGTGGCGGGGGCGGGGAGACCCAGTACTTC
- TRBD1 TRBJ1-6 TRBV5-1 CASSPGQGESPLHF TGCGCCAGCAGCCCCGGACAGGGTGAGTCACCCCTCCACTTT
- - TRBJ1-3 TRBV5-1 CASSLQGQRNTIYF TGCGCCAGCAGCTTGCAGGGTCAGCGAAACACCATATATTTT
few - TRBJ1-1 TRBV19 CASLITGTLNTEAFF TGTGCCAGTTTAATAACCGGGACATTGAACACTGAAGCTTTCTTT
- TRBD1 TRBJ1-1 TRBV30 CAWSVGQGALGAFF TGTGCCTGGAGTGTGGGACAGGGGGCTTTGGGAGCTTTCTTT
- - TRBJ2-1 TRBV5-1 CASSWTAKAERGEQFF TGCGCCAGCAGCTGGACAGCGAAGGCCGAACGTGGGGAGCAGTTCTTC
once - TRBJ1-5 TRBV21-1 CASSNNNQGAGQPQHF TGTGCCAGCAGCAACAATAATCAGGGGGCAGGTCAGCCCCAGCATTTT